This is a list of T cell receptor beta chains from one sample in a study of blood T cell repertoires in COVID-19. Clones were read by immunoSEQ multiplex PCR, and TCRdb kept only the in-frame ones, dropping some. The sample lists about 190,000 clones; more than 75% were seen once. The sequenced sample was peripheral blood. The receptor set was obtained from a human donor in a cohort sampled during active COVID-19. The CDR3 runs from the conserved cysteine through the conserved F or W. D genes are given only for firm matches. Size is omitted from some rows. Given values are once, few, many or a class for expanded clones.

abundance,j_gene,v_gene,d_gene,CDR3nt,CDR3aa
.,TRBJ2-3,TRBV5-4,TRBD1,TGTGCCAGCAGCTTGGGACAGGGGCTGGGGGGCACAGATACGCAGTATTTT,CASSLGQGLGGTDTQYF
.,TRBJ2-3,TRBV3-1/TRBV3-2,TRBD2,TGTGCCAGCAGCCGACATAGCGGGGGGGCCTCTGATACGCAGTATTTT,CASSRHSGGASDTQYF
.,TRBJ2-3,TRBV9,.,TGTGCCAGCGGTAGAGCGGATAGCACAGATACGCAGTATTTT,CASGRADSTDTQYF
.,TRBJ2-3,TRBV24-1,TRBD2,TGTGCCACCAGTGACCCCGGGAGGGACACAGATACGCAGTATTTT,CATSDPGRDTDTQYF
.,TRBJ2-1,TRBV28,TRBD2,TGTGCCAGCAGCTATAGCGGGAGTGTCCATGAGCAGTTCTTC,CASSYSGSVHEQFF
.,TRBJ2-7,TRBV5-1,.,TGCGCCAGCAGCTTGGGAGGGCCAGGCGAGCAGTACTTC,CASSLGGPGEQYF
.,TRBJ2-7,TRBV7-2,.,TGTGCCAGCAGCTTATACGGAGGGAACTACGAGCAGTACTTC,CASSLYGGNYEQYF
.,TRBJ2-1,TRBV6-6,TRBD2,TGTGCCAGCAGTCGACGGGGGGGCGGGGACAATGAGCAGTTCTTC,CASSRRGGGDNEQFF
.,TRBJ2-4,TRBV11-3,.,TGTGCCAGCAGCTTAGTGGCCTCTCGTCAGGTTCCAAAAAACATTCAGTACTTC,CASSLVASRQVPKNIQYF
once,TRBJ2-3,TRBV18,TRBD2,TGTGCCAGCTCACCACCGACTAGCGCGGGCACAGATACGCAGTATTTT,CASSPPTSAGTDTQYF
once,TRBJ1-6,TRBV10-3,TRBD1,TGTGCCATCAGGAACCGGGACAGTGATAATTCACCCCTCCACTTT,CAIRNRDSDNSPLHF
.,TRBJ1-2,TRBV9,TRBD1,TGTGCCAGCAGCGTAGCCAAGGGACAGGGGATGGGTGGCTACACCTTC,CASSVAKGQGMGGYTF
.,TRBJ1-1,TRBV4-1,.,TGCGCCAGCAGCCAAGACGGAGTTACCATTGAGGCTTTCTTT,CASSQDGVTIEAFF
.,TRBJ2-1,TRBV29-1,.,TGCAGCGTTGACGCCAATCTGGCCAATGAGCAGTTCTTC,CSVDANLANEQFF
.,TRBJ1-4,TRBV19,.,TGTGCCAGCCGACAGAAGGGTCTAAGTGAAAAACTGTTTTTT,CASRQKGLSEKLFF
.,TRBJ2-7,TRBV7-2,.,TGTGCCAGCAGCTTAGAGTACTTAACCTACGAGCAGTACTTC,CASSLEYLTYEQYF
.,TRBJ1-5,TRBV28,TRBD1,TGTGCCAGCAGTTCCCGGACAGGGTTTAATCAGCCCCAGCATTTT,CASSSRTGFNQPQHF
once,TRBJ1-4,TRBV6-1,.,TGTGCCAGCAGTGAAAGAAGGGTGGGGGCGCCAACTAATGAAAAACTGTTTTTT,CASSERRVGAPTNEKLFF
.,TRBJ2-5,TRBV6-2/TRBV6-3,TRBD2,TGTGCCAGCAGTCGGGGGGGTGGGACCCAGTACTTC,CASSRGGGTQYF
.,TRBJ1-1,TRBV5-5,TRBD1,TGTGCCAGCAGCTCCAGACAGGGATCCGGAGCTTTCTTT,CASSSRQGSGAFF
.,TRBJ1-5,TRBV6-5,TRBD1,TGTGCCAGCACCATGGACAGGGGCGGCAATCAGCCCCAGCATTTT,CASTMDRGGNQPQHF
.,TRBJ2-5,TRBV11-2,.,TGTGCCAGCAGCTTAACGGAGGAATTCCAGTACTTC,CASSLTEEFQYF